This T cell receptor beta chain was identified during a study of T cells expressing NK-cell markers. Overall study: The sequencing cohort of eight donors included seven HCMV-seropositive individuals and one seronegative individual. Study conclusions and caveats: Evidence did not settle whether expanded NKG2C+ T cell clones targeted HCMV.

The CDR3 spans 15 residues. Germline V gives CDR1 SGHTA, CDR2 FQGNSA. TCRdb re-called the 5' RACE reads; every CDR3 protein appears as one record, without DNA. This sample's clone table lists fewer than 300,000 distinct CDR3 sequences. Details on this clonotype: Its antigen is not known.

The receptor was derived from a woman aged 18-69 years in good health. The sample was blood T cells: a sorted CD56 or NKG2C T cell subset, CD4+ or CD8+ T cells, or bulk PBMC T cells (not recorded which). This chain connects TRBV7-2 to TRBJ2-3; the D gene TCRdb calls, TRBD1, cannot be checked with no DNA. The CDR3: CASRRGSGVTDTQYF.